The clone carrying this TCR beta chain came up many times. Authors of the study amplified TCR beta CDR3 regions from RNA transcripts. The study used the HTBI primer set for a first-round RT-PCR of the TCR CDR3. One entry per CDR3 protein, called by TCRdb with MiXCR from the multiplex PCR reads. The repertoire includes over 500,000 distinct CDR3 sequences, about 45% of them detected once, and about 45% sits in the top ten. The data belong to a study of T cells in Graves' hyperthyroidism and ophthalmopathy. The germline CDR1 and CDR2 sequences are SGDLS and YYNGEE. The length of the CDR3 is 13 residues. Trimming removed 4 bases at V and 5 bases at J, with 12 bases between.

The V call is TRBV9, the J call TRBJ1-1; D call uncertain. The source is an adult woman with Graves' disease, either hyperthyroidism or ophthalmopathy (not recorded which). Sequencing was performed on peripheral blood or thyroid tissue (not recorded which). The CDR3, as DNA: TGTGCCAGCAGCCAATCGTCCCGGACTGAAGCTTTCTTT. This encodes CASSQSSRTEAFF.